This T cell receptor (beta chain) was identified during a study of T cells in Graves' hyperthyroidism and ophthalmopathy. General study findings and limits: Blood held most thyroid clonotypes expanded above 0.001 frequency.

This clonotype appeared many times. What it recognizes is unknown. With 5 bases clipped from V and 3 bases from J, the junction kept 8 bases outside the gene matches. The germline V gene encodes CDR1 SGHVS and CDR2 FQNEAQ. The CDR3 spans 15 residues. Uncontrolled infection, other autoimmune disease, pregnancy or lactation barred patients from enrollment. Amplified regions were TCR beta CDR3 sequences from RNA transcripts. With the HTBI primer set, the TCR CDR3 went through a first round of RT-PCR. Each CDR3 protein is one row after TCRdb ran MiXCR on the multiplex PCR reads. The sample contains about 640,000 distinct CDR3 sequences, just under 45% of which appear only once.

This clonotype originated in an adult man with Graves' disease, either hyperthyroidism or ophthalmopathy (not recorded which). Source material: peripheral blood or thyroid tissue (not recorded which). V usage is TRBV7-8 and J usage is TRBJ2-7; 9 bases map to TRBD1. The CDR3 reads CASSRKRDRDYEQYF. CDR3 coding DNA: TGTGCCAGCAGCCGCAAGCGGGACAGGGACTACGAGCAGTACTTC.